Below, 17 T cell receptor beta chains from the same sample are listed, as sequenced in a study of shared clonotypes between healthy human individuals. Assay: immunoSEQ multiplex PCR; the TCRdb copy retains only in-frame clones and omits some. The repertoire holds roughly 480,000 clones, with approximately 79% as singletons. The sequenced material came from PBMCs. These receptors all stem from a woman between 35 and 50 years old in good health. Some clones in this sample may be carry-over from other donors' samples.

This clone appeared a few times. This chain links TRBV2 with TRBJ1-5, with D possibly being TRBD1 (6 bases). This CDR3 is built from 14 residues. The ends were cut back, 6 bases at V and 5 bases at J, with 14 bases in the middle. From germline, CDR1 is SNHLY and CDR2 FYNNEI. This CDR3 reads CASSAQGYDQPQHF. In DNA form, the CDR3 reads TGTGCCAGCAGCGCACAGGGTTACGATCAGCCCCAGCATTTT.

This clone was counted a single time. The chain uses TRBV28 and TRBJ2-2, with D possibly matching TRBD1 (6 bases). This CDR3 comprises 17 residues. Germline V gives CDR1 MDHEN, CDR2 SYDVKM. Trimming took 5 bases from V and 4 from J, leaving 20 bases between them. DNA for the CDR3: TGTGCCAGCAGTCCAGGGGTAGGGCTTCTTAGCACCGGGGAGCTGTTTTTT. Its translation is CASSPGVGLLSTGELFF.

CDR3 coding DNA: TGTGCCTGGAGTCTCGGACAGGATACGCAGTATTTT. Its translation is CAWSLGQDTQYF. The chain is built from TRBV30 and TRBJ2-3; tentatively, D is TRBD1 (6 bases). Germline loops: CDR1 GTSNPN, CDR2 SVGIG (reference sequence). This CDR3 has 12 amino acids. V lost 2 bases and J lost 6, with 9 bases in between. Combining the CDR3 with reference TRBV30 and TRBJ2-3 gives the whole variable domain SQTIHQWPATLVQPVGSPLSLECTVEGTSNPNLYWYRQAAGRGLQLLFYSVGIGQISSEVPQNLSASRPQDRQFILSSKKLLLSDSGFYLCAWSLGQDTQYFGPGTRLTVL.

Remarks on this clone: The sample carries other DNA sequences with the same CDR3. The J gene is TRBJ2-7, the V gene TRBV14; TRBD2 matches 13 bases. V lost 4 bases and J lost 7; bases outside the gene matches: 10. This CDR3 spans 16 amino acids. CDR1 is SGHDN and CDR2 is FVKESK in the germline V gene. CDR3 in amino acids: CASSRPTSGRAGEQYF. The CDR3 bases are TGTGCCAGCAGCCGCCCAACTAGCGGGAGGGCGGGAGAGCAGTACTTC.

The chain combines TRBV7-9 with TRBJ2-5; unclear D gene. V lost 2 bases, J lost 0 bases, and 7 bases lay in between. The CDR3 is 14 residues long. From germline, CDR1 is SEHNR and CDR2 FQNEAQ (reference sequence). CDR3 in amino acids: CASSLRANQETQYF. CDR3 nucleotide sequence: TGTGCCAGCAGCTTACGGGCGAACCAAGAGACCCAGTACTTC.

This rearrangement joins TRBV10-1 to TRBJ2-5; the D gene is possibly TRBD2 (5 bases). CDR3 length: 12 amino acids. Trimming left V 8 bases short and J 2 bases short, with 9 bases between. In germline, CDR1 is WNHNN, CDR2 SYGVQD (reference sequence). DNA of the CDR3: TGCGCCAGCTCTCGGGATCAAGAGACCCAGTACTTC. Translating it yields CASSRDQETQYF.

V gene TRBV30 combines with J gene TRBJ1-3; no firm D call. Germline values: CDR1 GTSNPN, CDR2 SVGIG (reference sequence). The CDR3 totals 14 residues. Trimming stripped 8 bases from V and 2 bases from J, with 16 bases between. For the CDR3, the DNA is TGTGCCGCGACCCCCGTAGGCGCTGGAAACACCATATATTTT. The encoded protein is CAATPVGAGNTIYF.

This chain joins TRBV30 and TRBJ2-1; D gene ambiguous. The CDR3 consists of 14 residues. The V gene's germline CDR1 is GTSNPN and CDR2 SVGIG (reference sequence). Trimming stripped 0 bases from V and 8 bases from J, with 14 bases between. Here the CDR3 reads CAWSVQGLIDEQFF. The CDR3 region has the DNA TGTGCCTGGAGTGTACAAGGTCTAATCGATGAGCAGTTCTTC.

A few counts support this clone. The chain recombines TRBV2 with TRBJ2-3, with 7 bases identical to TRBD2. CDR3 size: 15 residues. The trim removed 7 bases at V and 5 bases at J, leaving 12 bases unmatched. The germline V gene has CDR1 SNHLY and CDR2 FYNNEI. The CDR3 loop reads CASTRGGPTLDTQYF. CDR3 coding DNA: TGTGCCAGCACCCGGGGAGGGCCTACTCTAGATACGCAGTATTTT.

With regard to this clone: The sample carries other DNA sequences with the same CDR3. The chain joins TRBV7-9 to TRBJ1-4; D not resolved. The CDR3 sequence is 15 residues long. Trimming took 5 bases from V and 0 from J, leaving 10 bases between them. Germline-derived CDR1 and CDR2 are SEHNR and FQNEAQ (reference sequence). The CDR3 DNA reads TGTGCCAGCAGCCCGGACGGAGCAACTAATGAAAAACTGTTTTTT. Residues: CASSPDGATNEKLFF.

As to this clone: This specimen includes other DNA sequences encoding the same CDR3. This chain connects TRBV27 to TRBJ1-2; maybe TRBD1 (6 bases). The CDR3 has 13 residues. V gave up 5 bases and J gave up 4 bases, with 11 bases separating them. The germline V gene encodes CDR1 MNHEY and CDR2 SMNVEV (reference sequence). This CDR3 reads CASSPGQSYGYTF. CDR3 coding DNA: TGTGCCAGCAGTCCCGGACAGAGCTATGGCTACACCTTC.

This clone was observed a few times. The same CDR3 is also encoded by other DNA sequences in this sample. The genes are TRBV18 and TRBJ1-1, with D possibly matching TRBD1 (5 bases). This CDR3 is built from 15 residues. V was pared by 3 bases and J by 1 base, with 12 bases between. The germline gives CDR1 KGHSH, CDR2 LQKENI. The CDR3: CASSPQGVGNTEAFF. The DNA of the CDR3 is TGTGCCAGCTCACCCCAGGGAGTGGGGAACACTGAAGCTTTCTTT.

The rearrangement links TRBV29-1 to TRBJ1-1; perhaps TRBD1 as D (6 bases). Germline loops: CDR1 SQVTM, CDR2 ANQGSEA. The V gene lost 0 bases and the J gene lost 4 bases, with 9 bases spanning the gap. The CDR3 totals 13 residues. The CDR3 DNA is TGCAGCGTTGAAGAGGGGGCTGGCACTGAAGCTTTCTTT. This encodes CSVEEGAGTEAFF. Together with reference TRBV29-1 and TRBJ1-1, the CDR3 gives the full variable domain: SAVISQKPSRDICQRGTSLTIQCQVDSQVTMMFWYRQQPGQSLTLIATANQGSEATYESGFVIDKFPISRPNLTFSTLTVSNMSPEDSSIYLCSVEEGAGTEAFFGQGTRLTVV.

V and J are TRBV7-8 and TRBJ2-2; the match to TRBD2 covers 12 bases. The V gene end was trimmed by 2 bases and the J gene end by 5 bases; junction bases not matched to a gene: 6. Germline CDR1 and CDR2: SGHVS and FQNEAQ. CDR3 size: 17 residues. CDR3 region: CASSLRTSGRRTGELFF. In DNA, the CDR3 is TGTGCCAGCAGCTTAAGAACTAGCGGGAGGAGGACCGGGGAGCTGTTTTTT.

About this clone: A much larger clone is a single base away; this may be a read error. The sample contains more than one DNA sequence encoding this CDR3. J is TRBJ2-1 and V is TRBV25-1; D is possibly TRBD1 (5 bases). V lost 5 bases and J 8 bases, leaving 19 bases between the germline ends. Per germline, CDR1 MGHDK and CDR2 SYGVNS. The CDR3 is 15 amino acids. CDR3 loop: CASSRGLVIADEQFF. Written as DNA, the CDR3 is TGTGCCAGCAGTAGGGGATTAGTGATCGCCGATGAGCAGTTCTTC.

This clone was counted between two and nine times. V gene TRBV4-3 combines with J gene TRBJ2-7; 7 positions agree with TRBD1. The J segment lost 2 bases and the V segment lost 0 bases, leaving 4 bases of the junction unmatched. Looked up from germline, CDR1 is LGHNA and CDR2 is YSLEER. The CDR3 consists of 15 residues. The CDR3 coding sequence is TGCGCCAGCAGCCAAGATCTGACAGGGACCTACGAGCAGTACTTC. It translates to CASSQDLTGTYEQYF.

The chain links TRBV28 to TRBJ2-3, with 12 positions matching TRBD2. Trimming cost V 11 bases and J 4 bases; bases outside gene matches: 10. This CDR3 spans 15 amino acids. Germline V lookup: CDR1 MDHEN, CDR2 SYDVKM. The chain's CDR3 is CAAGLAGGPSDTQYF. The CDR3 DNA follows: TGTGCCGCGGGCCTAGCGGGAGGGCCTTCAGATACGCAGTATTTT.